The sequence of this T cell receptor (beta chain) was determined in a study of cytomegalovirus exposure and HLA in healthy donors. Points from the study as a whole: The finding came from a later analysis; first-cohort TCR clusters tended to co-occur in the approximately 120 validation repertoires. Rare TCR sequences dominated, though some public TCRs recurred in many donors. The authors enumerated some 160 TCR beta chains as linked to cytomegalovirus.

CDR1 SGHAT and CDR2 FQNNGV come from the germline V gene. The CDR3 consists of 13 residues. Trimming took 11 bases from V and 2 from J; bases not matched to a gene: 6. Worth noting for this clone: Its specificity is unknown.

TCRdb's copy holds only in-frame clones and misses some; the assay was immunoSEQ multiplex PCR. The data hold around 200,000 clones, with 85% to 90% observed a single time. The gene calls are TRBV11-2 and TRBJ2-1; 7 nucleotides align to TRBD1. The TCR comes from a woman under 30 in good health and CMV-seronegative. The sample taken for sequencing was PBMCs. The CDR3, as DNA: TGTGCCGTAAGACAGGGCGCCTACAATGAGCAGTTCTTC. Translating it yields CAVRQGAYNEQFF.